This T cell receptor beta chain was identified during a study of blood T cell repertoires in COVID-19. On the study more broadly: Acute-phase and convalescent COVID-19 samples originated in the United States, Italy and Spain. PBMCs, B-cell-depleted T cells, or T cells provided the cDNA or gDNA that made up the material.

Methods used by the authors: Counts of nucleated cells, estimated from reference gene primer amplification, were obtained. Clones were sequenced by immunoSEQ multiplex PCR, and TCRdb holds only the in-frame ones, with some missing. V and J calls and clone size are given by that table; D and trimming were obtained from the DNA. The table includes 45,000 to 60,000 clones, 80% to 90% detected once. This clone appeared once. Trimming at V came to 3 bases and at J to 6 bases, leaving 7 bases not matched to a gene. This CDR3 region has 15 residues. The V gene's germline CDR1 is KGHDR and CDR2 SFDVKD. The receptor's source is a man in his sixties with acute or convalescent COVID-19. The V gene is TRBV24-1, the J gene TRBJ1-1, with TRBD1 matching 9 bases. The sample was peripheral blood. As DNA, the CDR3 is TGTGCCACCAGTGATGGGACAGGGTCCAGACCTGAAGCTTTCTTT. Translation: CATSDGTGSRPEAFF.